The 25 T cell receptor beta chains below all came from one sample that was sequenced in a study of blood T cell repertoires in COVID-19. Here immunoSEQ multiplex PCR was the method, and the copy in TCRdb shows in-frame clones only, minus some. The sample holds 85,000 to 100,000 clones, 90% seen once. The sample taken for sequencing was peripheral blood. These receptors came from a man in his sixties with acute or convalescent COVID-19.

This clone was seen only once. The chain carries TRBV3-1 (or the pseudogene TRBV3-2) and TRBJ2-1; TRBD2 aligns across 8 bases. The CDR3 is 13 residues long. Trimming took 8 bases from V and 6 from J; bases not matched to a gene: 6. CDR1 LGHDT and CDR2 YNNKEL come from the germline V gene (reference sequence). The CDR3 DNA follows: TGTGCCAGCCGGCGGGGGGCAAGCAATGAGCAGTTCTTC. It is translated as CASRRGASNEQFF.

This chain joins TRBV19 and TRBJ1-3; 9 nucleotides align to TRBD1. There are 15 residues in the CDR3. Trimming cost V 3 bases and J 6 bases; bases outside gene matches: 6. The V gene's germline CDR1 is LNHDA and CDR2 SQIVND (reference sequence). Here the CDR3 reads CASSIPGQGKNTIYF. In DNA, the CDR3 is TGTGCCAGTAGTATCCCGGGACAGGGAAAAAACACCATATATTTT.

Only one count was recorded for this clone. The chain recombines TRBV4-2 with TRBJ1-4; possible D gene TRBD1, 6 bases. Germline CDR1 reads LGHNA; CDR2 reads YNFKEQ. The germline V and J ends were trimmed by 0 bases and 8 bases, with 16 bases remaining between them. The CDR3 runs to 16 residues. The CDR3 DNA reads as TGTGCCAGCAGCCAAGAGAGGGGCAGGGGCGGAGAAAAACTGTTTTTT. Protein sequence: CASSQERGRGGEKLFF.

The chain carries TRBV4-2 and TRBJ1-2; weak D call: TRBD1 (5 bases). This CDR3 has 16 residues. Trimming stripped 0 bases from V and 0 bases from J, with 11 bases between. Germline V lookup: CDR1 LGHNA, CDR2 YNFKEQ. The CDR3 is CASSQERQLANYGYTF. Written as DNA, the CDR3 is TGTGCCAGCAGCCAAGAACGACAGTTAGCTAACTATGGCTACACCTTC.

V usage is TRBV6-5 and J usage is TRBJ1-1; no definite D call. The CDR3 is 13 residues long. Trimming stripped 8 bases from V and 0 bases from J, with 10 bases between. CDR1 is MNHEY, CDR2 SVGAGI, per germline. The CDR3 DNA reads TGTGCCAGCGGAGGCCAAATGAACACTGAAGCTTTCTTT. This gives the protein CASGGQMNTEAFF.

V and J are TRBV2 and TRBJ1-4; unclear D gene. CDR1 and CDR2 (germline): SNHLY, FYNNEI. V lost 10 bases and J lost 4, with 13 bases in between. The CDR3 has 13 amino acids. CDR3 sequence reads: CATRRAFNEKLFF. The DNA of the CDR3 is TGTGCCACCCGCAGAGCGTTTAATGAAAAACTGTTTTTT. Complete variable domain (other parts from reference TRBV2 and TRBJ1-4): EPEVTQTPSHQVTQMGQEVILRCVPISNHLYFYWYRQILGQKVEFLVSFYNNEISEKSEIFDDQFSVERPDGSNFTLKIRSTKLEDSAMYFCATRRAFNEKLFFGSGTQLSVL.

The chain has TRBV27 and TRBJ1-6, with D tentatively TRBD1 (5 bases). Germline V gene sequence: CDR1 MNHEY, CDR2 SMNVEV (reference sequence). The CDR3 is 15 amino acids. V was cut by 5 bases and J by 3 bases, with 11 bases left in between. Here the CDR3 reads CASSLGTLYNSPLHF. DNA for the CDR3: TGTGCCAGCAGTCTAGGGACTCTCTATAATTCACCCCTCCACTTT.

The chain has TRBV19 and TRBJ1-1, with TRBD1 identical over 10 bases. Germline lookup yields CDR1 LNHDA and CDR2 SQIVND (reference sequence). The J segment lost 5 bases and the V segment lost 3 bases, leaving 3 bases of the junction unmatched. The CDR3 covers 14 residues. The CDR3 coding sequence is TGTGCCAGTAGTATGGGACAGGGGTGGACTGAAGCTTTCTTT. Encoded protein: CASSMGQGWTEAFF.

This chain uses TRBV5-5 with TRBJ1-6; 10 bases agree with TRBD1. There are 15 residues in the CDR3. With V trimmed by 4 bases and J by 7 bases, 5 bases remained unmatched. From germline, CDR1 is SGHKS and CDR2 YYEKEE (reference sequence). The CDR3 is CASSLGQGLNSPLHF. The CDR3, as DNA: TGTGCCAGCAGCCTGGGACAGGGGTTGAATTCACCCCTCCACTTT.

The chain uses TRBV10-3 and TRBJ1-5, with 7 bases fitting TRBD1. The CDR3 has 14 amino acids. Germline-derived CDR1 and CDR2 are ENHRY and SYGVKD. Germline trimming cut 4 bases from V and 3 bases from J; bases unmatched to any gene: 3. The CDR3 sequence is CAISGQGDNQPQHF. The CDR3 nucleotides are TGTGCCATCAGTGGACAGGGAGACAATCAGCCCCAGCATTTT.

The genes are TRBV5-1 and TRBJ1-2, with D possibly being TRBD1 (6 bases). The CDR3 sequence is 17 residues long. Looked up from germline, CDR1 is SGHRS and CDR2 is YFSETQ. The V end was cut by 7 bases, the J end by 5 bases, with 27 bases between. CDR3 loop: CASLESPQGLGPYGYTF. CDR3 coding DNA: TGCGCCAGCTTGGAGTCTCCACAGGGTCTCGGGCCTTATGGCTACACCTTC.

DNA of the CDR3: TGTGCCAGCAAACGGGGTTCCTACGAGCAGTACGTC. Its translation: CASKRGSYEQYV. The chain carries TRBV6-5 and TRBJ2-7, with D possibly TRBD2 on 5 matching bases. Germline assignment: CDR1 MNHEY and CDR2 SVGAGI. V was pared by 7 bases and J by 1 base, with 8 bases between. The CDR3 consists of 12 residues.

V and J are TRBV24-1 and TRBJ2-5; 7 nucleotides match TRBD2. The CDR3 has 16 amino acids. Germline V gives CDR1 KGHDR, CDR2 SFDVKD. With 3 bases clipped from V and 4 bases from J, the junction kept 10 bases outside the gene matches. The CDR3 region has the DNA TGTGCCACCAGTGATCCGGGTCGGACGGGGGGAGAGACCCAGTACTTC. It is translated as CATSDPGRTGGETQYF.

V gene TRBV4-2 combines with J gene TRBJ1-5, with D possibly matching TRBD1 (5 bases). V was clipped by 4 bases and J by 2 bases, with 12 bases between them. This CDR3 region has 15 residues. Germline CDR1 and CDR2: LGHNA and YNFKEQ. CDR3 loop: CASSPYGGGNQPQHF. CDR3 coding DNA: TGTGCCAGCAGCCCCTATGGGGGGGGCAATCAGCCCCAGCATTTT.

This sequence joins TRBV10-3 and TRBJ1-2; D uncertain. This CDR3 contains 13 residues. Germline assignment: CDR1 ENHRY and CDR2 SYGVKD. Trimming removed 5 bases from V and 7 bases from J, with 14 bases in between. The chain's CDR3 is CAISPGEGSGYTF. Here the CDR3 DNA reads TGTGCCATCAGTCCCGGGGAGGGTAGTGGCTACACCTTC.

The rearrangement links TRBV14 to TRBJ2-7; D ambiguous. The germline V gene encodes CDR1 SGHDN and CDR2 FVKESK. Trimming removed 5 bases at V and 4 bases at J, with 3 bases between. CDR3 length: 10 amino acids. The chain's CDR3 is CASSLYEQYF. CDR3 sequence (DNA): TGTGCCAGCAGCTTATACGAGCAGTACTTC.

The chain recombines TRBV5-6 with TRBJ2-7; 7 bases match TRBD1. Germline V gene data show CDR1 as SGHDT and CDR2 as YYEEEE. Trimming at V came to 0 bases and at J to 5 bases, leaving 8 bases not matched to a gene. CDR3 length equals 15 residues. The CDR3 DNA reads as TGTGCCAGCAGCTTGGAGGCGGGCAGGGGGAACGAGCAGTACTTC. Residues: CASSLEAGRGNEQYF.

The rearrangement uses TRBV5-6 and TRBJ1-3; perhaps TRBD1 as D (6 bases). CDR1 is SGHDT, CDR2 YYEEEE, per germline. The CDR3 extends over 14 amino acids. Deletions cut 1 base from V and 1 base from J, with 6 bases between. CDR3 nucleotides: TGTGCCAGCAGCTTGACAGGGTCTGGAAACACCATATATTTT. It specifies CASSLTGSGNTIYF.

The V and J genes are TRBV6-5 and TRBJ1-1, with D possibly TRBD1 on 6 matching bases. This CDR3 comprises 12 residues. Germline CDR1 is MNHEY and CDR2 is SVGAGI. V was clipped by 6 bases and J by 10 bases, with 15 bases between them. CDR3 bases: TGTGCCAGCAGCAAACCACAGGGTTTAGCTTTCTTT. Encoded protein: CASSKPQGLAFF.

This clone was observed a handful of times. The chain couples TRBV19 to TRBJ2-2; TRBD2 matches 9 bases. CDR1 and CDR2 (germline): LNHDA, SQIVND (reference sequence). The V segment lost 0 bases and the J segment 6 bases; nucleotides outside the gene matches: 8. This CDR3 is built from 17 residues. The DNA for the CDR3 is TGTGCCAGTAGTATAGAAAGGCGCGGGGGGGCCGCCGGGGAGCTGTTTTTT. This codes for CASSIERRGGAAGELFF.

This chain joins TRBV30 and TRBJ1-2, with D unclear. Germline V lookup: CDR1 GTSNPN, CDR2 SVGIG (reference sequence). The V and J ends lost 3 bases and 4 bases respectively, with 24 bases between them. The CDR3 consists of 17 residues. Here the CDR3 reads CAWRKGFGSLFSYGYTF. The CDR3 DNA reads TGTGCCTGGAGAAAAGGATTCGGGTCGCTCTTTAGCTATGGCTACACCTTC.

As for this clone: An end of the junction differs from the germline gene, which may be a read error. This chain uses TRBV2 with TRBJ2-2; 7 bases are a match to TRBD1. Germline assignment: CDR1 SNHLY and CDR2 FYNNEI. The CDR3 extends over 15 amino acids. CDR3 bases: TGTGCCAGCAATCGGCAACAGGGGAACGCCGGGGAGCTGTTTTTT. Its translation is CASNRQQGNAGELFF.

This chain joins TRBV2 and TRBJ1-2, with TRBD1 identical over 8 bases. Trimming took 3 bases from V and 3 from J; bases not matched to a gene: 9. The CDR3 runs to 16 residues. CDR1 SNHLY and CDR2 FYNNEI come from the germline V gene. In DNA, the CDR3 is TGTGCCAGCAGTGATTTTGGACAGGGAGGTCACTATGGCTACACCTTC. Translating gives CASSDFGQGGHYGYTF. Full variable domain (outside the CDR3, taken from reference TRBV2 and TRBJ1-2): EPEVTQTPSHQVTQMGQEVILRCVPISNHLYFYWYRQILGQKVEFLVSFYNNEISEKSEIFDDQFSVERPDGSNFTLKIRSTKLEDSAMYFCASSDFGQGGHYGYTFGSGTRLTVV.

V gene TRBV3-1 (or the pseudogene TRBV3-2) combines with J gene TRBJ2-7; 7 bases line up with TRBD1. There are 16 residues in the CDR3. Germline V lookup: CDR1 LGHDT, CDR2 YNNKEL (reference sequence). V was pared by 0 bases and J by 0 bases, with 5 bases of the junction left unmatched. CDR3 coding DNA: TGTGCCAGCAGCCAAGAGGACAGGCTAAGCTCCTACGAGCAGTACTTC. Its protein product is CASSQEDRLSSYEQYF.

The chain uses TRBV18 and TRBJ1-6; D is unresolved. Trimming removed 2 bases from V and 5 bases from J, with 7 bases in between. The germline CDR1 and CDR2 sequences are KGHSH and LQKENI. The CDR3 runs 14 residues. Written as DNA, the CDR3 is TGTGCCAGCTCACCAGAACCGGATAATTCACCCCTCCACTTT. It specifies CASSPEPDNSPLHF.